The following is a T cell receptor (beta chain) sequence with its context. This clonotype was counted between two and nine times. The specificity of this receptor is unknown. No much larger clonotype is one base removed from it; base qualities were not supplied. The CDR3 spans 13 residues, from the cysteine through the phenylalanine. The retained sequence is limited to the CDR3, 39 bases, with the frame set at the first base. The CDR1 and CDR2 encoded by the germline V gene are SGHTA and FQGNSA. Trimming costs V 0 bases and J 7 bases, and their ends lie 7 bases apart. Library creation used PCR. Instrument on record: Illumina HiSeq 2500. To reduce PCR and sequencing biases, unique molecular identifiers were built into the TCR beta cDNA libraries. Every 1 to 10 million input T cells yielded approximately 500,000 cDNA molecules, meaning each molecule approximated one T cell. Patient libraries were prepared and sequenced with the same protocol used for the earlier healthy control dataset. Samples belonging to the same batch were prepared together, multiplexed and sequenced on a shared HiSeq lane. The study's own analysis went as follows. MIGEC was used to process the raw barcoded reads, and molecular identifier groups with only a single read were discarded before consensus assembly and CDR3 extraction. VDJtools was used for post-analysis of the clonotype tables, and diversity was normalized by down-sampling every dataset to the size of the smallest sample. Repertoire overlap clustering matched CDR3 amino acid but not nucleotide sequences to correct batch-related cross-sample contamination. TCRdb redid the processing of the public reads, applying fastp at Q25 and MiXCR, and retained in-frame beta chains. CDR3 protein sequences are deduplicated, and each keeps its most common genes and DNA. It is TCRdb's table, rather than the study itself, that gives the V and J calls and clone size. In this sample the table shows approximately 460,000 distinct CDR3 sequences, under 55% of which occur a single time. The top ten constitute around 10% of the sample.

The data were obtained in a study of post-analysis software for immune sequencing data (dated by TCRdb to the mid-2010s). Background on the whole study: Relapsing-remitting, secondary progressive and progressive-relapsing multiple sclerosis were recorded as disease courses, and subtype annotation was lacking for some patients. The multiple sclerosis patient repertoires were compared with 11 previously published healthy control repertoires from donors aged about 6 to 26 years. A subset of samples was prepared in parallel using single-end sample barcoding, then pooled and co-amplified after Illumina adapter ligation.

To demonstrate the VDJtools post-analysis software, TCR beta repertoires were profiled from the peripheral blood of roughly 14 young patients with multiple sclerosis. The multiple sclerosis patients were children and adolescents between roughly 6 and 17 years of age. The full study reports these points: Direct clustering with F measure revealed strong co-clustering of samples prepared in the same batch, which led to a batch-effect correction. Patients showed significantly higher frequencies than controls for a handful of TRBV segments, among them TRBV5-6, TRBV5-1 and TRBV20-1. Significantly lower normalized Chao1 diversity was found in multiple sclerosis patients than in controls, suggesting substantial peripheral T-cell clonal expansion. The multiple sclerosis patient group was slightly younger than the control group.

Sequencing was carried out using blood. The receptor's source is a girl aged 10-17 years with multiple sclerosis. The chain uses TRBV7-2 and TRBJ2-1, with the D segment identity uncertain. The nucleotide sequence reads as follows: TGTGCCAGCAGCTTAGCGCTTATTAATGAGCAGTTCTTC. Its translation reads: CASSLALINEQFF.